Given below is one TCR beta chain in context. CDR3 length: 12 residues. V was trimmed by 4 bases and J by 2 bases, leaving 6 bases between them. Per the germline V gene, CDR1 is ENHRY and CDR2 is SYGVKD. This entry comes from a study of graft-versus-host responses after intestinal transplantation. Measured with immunoSEQ multiplex PCR; TCRdb has only the in-frame clones, and not every one. The data contain roughly 60,000 clones, around 91% of them singletons. This clonotype was sampled from a human patient who received an intestinal transplant, so some T cells may come from the graft donor. The chain employs TRBV10-3 and TRBJ2-7, with D maybe TRBD1 (5 bases). The material sequenced was PBMCs, taken about 120 days after intestinal transplantation. The CDR3 bases are TGTGCCATCAGTGGACAGCCCTACGAGCAGTACTTC. Residues: CAISGQPYEQYF.